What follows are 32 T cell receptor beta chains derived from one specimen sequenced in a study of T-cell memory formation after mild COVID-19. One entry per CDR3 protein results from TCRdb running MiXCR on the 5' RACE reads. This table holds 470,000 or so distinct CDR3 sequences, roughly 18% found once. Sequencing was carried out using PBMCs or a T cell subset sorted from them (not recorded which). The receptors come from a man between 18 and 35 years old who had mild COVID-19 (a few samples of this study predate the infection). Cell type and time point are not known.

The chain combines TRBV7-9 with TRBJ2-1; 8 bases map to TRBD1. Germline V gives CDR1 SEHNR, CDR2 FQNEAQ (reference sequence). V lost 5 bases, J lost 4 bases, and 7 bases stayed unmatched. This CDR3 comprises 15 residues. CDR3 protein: CASSPGTGMYNEQFF. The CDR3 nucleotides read TGTGCCAGCAGCCCCGGGACAGGAATGTACAATGAGCAGTTCTTC.

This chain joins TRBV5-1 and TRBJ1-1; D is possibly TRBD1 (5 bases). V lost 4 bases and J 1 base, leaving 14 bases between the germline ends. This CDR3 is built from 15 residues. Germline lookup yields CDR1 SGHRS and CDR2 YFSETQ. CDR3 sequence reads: CASSQRGGTNTEAFF. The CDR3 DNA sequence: TGCGCCAGCAGCCAGAGGGGTGGGACGAACACTGAAGCTTTCTTT.

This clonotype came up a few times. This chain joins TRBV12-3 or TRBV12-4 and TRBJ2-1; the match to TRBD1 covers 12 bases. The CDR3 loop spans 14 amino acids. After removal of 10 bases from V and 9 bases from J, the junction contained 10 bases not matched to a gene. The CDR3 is CAIIPGQGASEQFF. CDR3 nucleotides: TGTGCCATCATACCGGGACAGGGGGCCAGTGAGCAGTTCTTC.

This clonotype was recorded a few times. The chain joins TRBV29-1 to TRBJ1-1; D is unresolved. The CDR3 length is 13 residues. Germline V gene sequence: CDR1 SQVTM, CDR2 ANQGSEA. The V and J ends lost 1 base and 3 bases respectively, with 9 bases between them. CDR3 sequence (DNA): TGCAGCGTTGAAGGGAGGGCGTACACTGAAGCTTTCTTT. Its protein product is CSVEGRAYTEAFF.

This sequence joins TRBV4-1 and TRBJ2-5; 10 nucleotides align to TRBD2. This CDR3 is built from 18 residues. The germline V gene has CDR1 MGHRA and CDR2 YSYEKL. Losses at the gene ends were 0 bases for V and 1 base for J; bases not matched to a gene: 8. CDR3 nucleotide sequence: TGCGCCAGCAGCCAAGAAGGTCGGATAGCGGGGGGCCAAGAGACCCAGTACTTC. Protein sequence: CASSQEGRIAGGQETQYF.

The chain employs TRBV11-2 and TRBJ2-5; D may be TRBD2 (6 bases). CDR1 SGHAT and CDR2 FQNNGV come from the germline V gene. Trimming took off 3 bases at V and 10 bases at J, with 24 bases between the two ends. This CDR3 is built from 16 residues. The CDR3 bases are TGTGCCAGCAGCTTGACGAATGGCGGGGACCACGGGGGCCAGTACTTC. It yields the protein CASSLTNGGDHGGQYF.

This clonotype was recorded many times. The CDR3 DNA follows: TGCGCCAGCAGCCAAACCGATACCGGGGAGCTGTTTTTT. The encoded protein is CASSQTDTGELFF. The V and J genes are TRBV4-1 and TRBJ2-2; D unresolved. CDR3 length: 13 residues. Per germline, CDR1 MGHRA and CDR2 YSYEKL. Trimming pared 2 bases from V and 5 bases from J, leaving 6 bases between.

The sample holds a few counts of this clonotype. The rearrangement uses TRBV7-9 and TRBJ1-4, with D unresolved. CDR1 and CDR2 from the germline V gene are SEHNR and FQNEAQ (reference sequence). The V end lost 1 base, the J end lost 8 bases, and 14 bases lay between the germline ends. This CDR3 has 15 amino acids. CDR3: CASSLVSSTSEKLFF. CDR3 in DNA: TGTGCCAGCAGCTTAGTCAGTTCCACCTCAGAAAAACTGTTTTTT.

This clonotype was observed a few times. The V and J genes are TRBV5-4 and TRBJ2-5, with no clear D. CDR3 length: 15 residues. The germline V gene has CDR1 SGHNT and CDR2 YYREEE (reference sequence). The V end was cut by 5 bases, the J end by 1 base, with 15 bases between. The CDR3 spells CASSLAWWPQETQYF. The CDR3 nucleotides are TGTGCCAGCAGTCTCGCTTGGTGGCCCCAAGAGACCCAGTACTTC.

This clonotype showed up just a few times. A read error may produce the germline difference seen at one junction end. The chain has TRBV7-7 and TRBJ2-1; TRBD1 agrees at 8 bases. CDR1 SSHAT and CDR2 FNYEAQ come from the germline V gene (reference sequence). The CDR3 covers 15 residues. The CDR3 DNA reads TGTGCTAGCAGCCCACGGACAGGGAATATCGGTGAGCAGTTCTTC. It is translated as CASSPRTGNIGEQFF.

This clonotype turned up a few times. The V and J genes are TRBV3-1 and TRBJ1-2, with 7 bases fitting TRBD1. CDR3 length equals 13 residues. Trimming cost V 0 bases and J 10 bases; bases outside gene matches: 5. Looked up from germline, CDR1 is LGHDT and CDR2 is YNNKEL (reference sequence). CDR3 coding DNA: TGTGCCAGCAGCCAAGATCTCGACAGGGACTACACCTTC. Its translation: CASSQDLDRDYTF.

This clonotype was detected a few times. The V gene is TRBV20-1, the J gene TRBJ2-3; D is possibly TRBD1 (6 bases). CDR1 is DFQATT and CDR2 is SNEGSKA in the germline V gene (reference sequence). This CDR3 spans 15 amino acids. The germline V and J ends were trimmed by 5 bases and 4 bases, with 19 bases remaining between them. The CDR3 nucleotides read TGCAGTGCTGCTTCCAGGGGAGATTGGTCAGATACGCAGTATTTT. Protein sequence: CSAASRGDWSDTQYF.

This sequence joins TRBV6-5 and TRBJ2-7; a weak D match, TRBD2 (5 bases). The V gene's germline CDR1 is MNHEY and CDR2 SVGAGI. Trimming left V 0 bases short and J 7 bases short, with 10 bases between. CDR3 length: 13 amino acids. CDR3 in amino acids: CASSYSIPGEQYF. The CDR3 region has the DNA TGTGCCAGCAGTTACTCGATCCCGGGGGAGCAGTACTTC.

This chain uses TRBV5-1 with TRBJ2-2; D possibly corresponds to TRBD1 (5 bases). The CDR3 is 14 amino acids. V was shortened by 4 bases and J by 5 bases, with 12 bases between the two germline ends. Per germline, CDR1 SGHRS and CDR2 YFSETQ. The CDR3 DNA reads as TGCGCCAGCAGCCGATCGGACATGACCGGGGAGCTGTTTTTT. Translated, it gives CASSRSDMTGELFF.

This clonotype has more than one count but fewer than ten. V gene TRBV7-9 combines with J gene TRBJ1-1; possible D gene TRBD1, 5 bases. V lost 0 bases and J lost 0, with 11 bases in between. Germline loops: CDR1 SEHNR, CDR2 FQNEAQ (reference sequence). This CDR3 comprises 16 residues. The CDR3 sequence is CASSLARAAMNTEAFF. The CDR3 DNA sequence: TGTGCCAGCAGCTTAGCCAGGGCCGCGATGAACACTGAAGCTTTCTTT.

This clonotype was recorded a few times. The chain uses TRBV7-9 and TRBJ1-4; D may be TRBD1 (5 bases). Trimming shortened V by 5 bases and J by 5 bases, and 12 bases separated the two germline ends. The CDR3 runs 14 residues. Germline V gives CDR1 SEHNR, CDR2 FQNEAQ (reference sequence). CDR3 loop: CASSQAQVNEKLFF. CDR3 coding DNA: TGTGCCAGCAGCCAGGCACAGGTGAATGAAAAACTGTTTTTT.

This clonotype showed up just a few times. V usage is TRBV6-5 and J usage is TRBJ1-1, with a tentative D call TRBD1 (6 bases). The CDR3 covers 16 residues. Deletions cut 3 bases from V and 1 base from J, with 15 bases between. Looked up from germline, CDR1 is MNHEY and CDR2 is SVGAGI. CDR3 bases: TGTGCCAGCAGTTATCTGACCAGGGGCCGGAACACTGAAGCTTTCTTT. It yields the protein CASSYLTRGRNTEAFF.

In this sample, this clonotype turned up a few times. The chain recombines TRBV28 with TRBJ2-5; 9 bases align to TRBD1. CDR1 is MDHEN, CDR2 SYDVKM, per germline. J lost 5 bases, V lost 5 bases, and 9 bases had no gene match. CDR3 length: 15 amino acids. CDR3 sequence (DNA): TGTGCCAGCAGTCACAGGGGGCCCCTGAGGGAGACCCAGTACTTC. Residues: CASSHRGPLRETQYF.

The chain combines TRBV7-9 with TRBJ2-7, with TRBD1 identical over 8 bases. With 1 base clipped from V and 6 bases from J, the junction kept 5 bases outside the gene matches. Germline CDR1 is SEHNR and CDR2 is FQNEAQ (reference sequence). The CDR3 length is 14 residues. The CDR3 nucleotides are TGTGCCAGCAGCTTAGGACAGGGGAACTCCGAGCAGTACGTC. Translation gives CASSLGQGNSEQYV.

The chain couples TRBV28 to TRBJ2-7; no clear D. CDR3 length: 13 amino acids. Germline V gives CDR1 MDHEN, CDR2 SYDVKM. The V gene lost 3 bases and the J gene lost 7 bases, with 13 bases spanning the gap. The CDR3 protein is CASSFVATREQYV. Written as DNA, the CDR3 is TGTGCCAGCAGTTTCGTCGCGACGAGAGAGCAGTACGTC.

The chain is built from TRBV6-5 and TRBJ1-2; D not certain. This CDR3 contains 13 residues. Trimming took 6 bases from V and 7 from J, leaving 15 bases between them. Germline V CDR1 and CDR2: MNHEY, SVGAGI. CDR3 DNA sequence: TGTGCCAGCAGCACGGGAAGTGGATCTGGCTACACCTTC. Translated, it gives CASSTGSGSGYTF.

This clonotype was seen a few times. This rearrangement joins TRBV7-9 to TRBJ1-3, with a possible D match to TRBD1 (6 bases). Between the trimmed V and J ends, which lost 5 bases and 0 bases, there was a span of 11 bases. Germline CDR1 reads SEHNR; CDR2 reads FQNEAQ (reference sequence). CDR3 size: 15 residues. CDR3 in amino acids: CASSGQTSSGNTIYF. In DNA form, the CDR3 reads TGTGCCAGCAGCGGACAGACAAGCTCTGGAAACACCATATATTTT.

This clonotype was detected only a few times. The CDR3 sequence: CSVWRGENEQFF. The DNA for the CDR3 is TGCAGTGTATGGCGGGGGGAGAATGAGCAGTTCTTC. The V call is TRBV20-1, the J call TRBJ2-1; 8 bases fit TRBD2. CDR3 size: 12 residues. Germline CDR1 DFQATT, CDR2 SNEGSKA (reference sequence). The junction had 6 bases not matched to a gene; V was cut back by 7 bases and J by 7 bases.

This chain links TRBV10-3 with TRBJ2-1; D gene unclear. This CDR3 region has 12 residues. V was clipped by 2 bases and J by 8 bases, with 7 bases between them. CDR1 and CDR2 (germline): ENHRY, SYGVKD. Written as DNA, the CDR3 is TGTGCCATCAGTGAGGCTGGACATGAGCAGTTCTTC. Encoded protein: CAISEAGHEQFF.

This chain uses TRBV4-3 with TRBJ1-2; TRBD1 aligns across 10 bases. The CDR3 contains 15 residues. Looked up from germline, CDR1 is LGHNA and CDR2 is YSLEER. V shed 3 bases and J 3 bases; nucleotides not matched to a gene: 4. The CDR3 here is CASSQAGTGDYGYTF. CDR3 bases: TGCGCCAGCAGCCAGGCCGGGACAGGGGACTATGGCTACACCTTC.

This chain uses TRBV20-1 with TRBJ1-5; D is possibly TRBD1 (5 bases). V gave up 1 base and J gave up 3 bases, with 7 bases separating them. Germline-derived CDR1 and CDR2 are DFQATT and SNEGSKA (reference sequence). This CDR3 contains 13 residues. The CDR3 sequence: CSARVTVNQPQHF. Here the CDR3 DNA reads TGCAGTGCTAGAGTGACAGTCAATCAGCCCCAGCATTTT.

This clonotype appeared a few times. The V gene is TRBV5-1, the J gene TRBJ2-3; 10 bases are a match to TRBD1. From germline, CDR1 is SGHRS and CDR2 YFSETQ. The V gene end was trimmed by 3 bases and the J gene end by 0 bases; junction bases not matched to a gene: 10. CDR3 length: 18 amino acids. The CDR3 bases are TGCGCCAGCAGCTGGAGACAGGGGGCGGCTACTAGCACAGATACGCAGTATTTT. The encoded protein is CASSWRQGAATSTDTQYF.

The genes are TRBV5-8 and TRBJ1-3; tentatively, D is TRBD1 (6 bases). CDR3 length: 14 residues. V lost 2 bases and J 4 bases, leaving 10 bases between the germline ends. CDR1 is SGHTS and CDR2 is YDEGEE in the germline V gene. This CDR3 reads CASSFRGLGNTIYF. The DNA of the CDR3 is TGTGCCAGCAGCTTCAGGGGACTGGGAAACACCATATATTTT.

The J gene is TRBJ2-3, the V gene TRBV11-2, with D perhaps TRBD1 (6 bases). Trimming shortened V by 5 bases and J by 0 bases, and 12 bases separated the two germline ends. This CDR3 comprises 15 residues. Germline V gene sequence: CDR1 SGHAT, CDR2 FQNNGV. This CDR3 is CASSDRKPSTDTQYF. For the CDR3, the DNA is TGTGCCAGCAGCGACAGGAAACCTAGCACAGATACGCAGTATTTT.

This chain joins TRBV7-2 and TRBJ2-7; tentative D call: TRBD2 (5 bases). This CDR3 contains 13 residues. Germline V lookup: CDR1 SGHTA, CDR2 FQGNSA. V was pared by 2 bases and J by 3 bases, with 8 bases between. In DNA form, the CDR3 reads TGTGCCAGCAGCTTAAACCGGGACTACGAGCAGTACTTC. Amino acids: CASSLNRDYEQYF.

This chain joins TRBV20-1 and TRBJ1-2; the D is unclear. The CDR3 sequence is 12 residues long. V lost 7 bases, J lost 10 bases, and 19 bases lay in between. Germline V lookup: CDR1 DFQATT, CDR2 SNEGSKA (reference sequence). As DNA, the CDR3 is TGCAGTGGAGTCATGACCACCGCACCCTACACCTTC. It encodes CSGVMTTAPYTF.

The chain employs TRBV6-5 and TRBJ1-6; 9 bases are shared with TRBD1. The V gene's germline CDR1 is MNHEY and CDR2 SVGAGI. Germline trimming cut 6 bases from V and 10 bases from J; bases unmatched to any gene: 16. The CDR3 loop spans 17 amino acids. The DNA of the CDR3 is TGTGCCAGCAGCCTCACCGGGCGCACAGGGGGCGACTCACCCCTCCACTTT. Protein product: CASSLTGRTGGDSPLHF.